Presented here are 25 T cell receptor beta chains from one specimen sequenced in a study of blood T cell repertoires in COVID-19. Sequencing used immunoSEQ multiplex PCR; TCRdb keeps in-frame clones, though not all of them. The sample yields 130,000 or so clones, more than 85% seen once. Sequencing input: peripheral blood. Receptor source: a middle-aged man with active or convalescent COVID-19.

The chain uses TRBV3-1 (or the pseudogene TRBV3-2) and TRBJ2-7; TRBD2 aligns across 13 bases. The CDR3 sequence is 15 residues long. The V and J ends lost 8 bases and 6 bases, in that order; junction bases with no gene match: 10. Germline V gene sequence: CDR1 LGHDT, CDR2 YNNKEL (reference sequence). The CDR3 region has the DNA TGTGCCAGCGCTCGGACTAGCGGGAGCGTCGGCGAGCAGTACTTC. Protein sequence: CASARTSGSVGEQYF.

The chain couples TRBV19 to TRBJ1-6, with 8 bases lining up with TRBD1. J lost 10 bases, V lost 4 bases, and 6 bases had no gene match. Germline lookup yields CDR1 LNHDA and CDR2 SQIVND (reference sequence). CDR3 size: 14 residues. The CDR3 DNA reads as TGTGCCAGTAGTAAAGGACAGGGTGGATCACCCCTCCACTTT. Amino acids: CASSKGQGGSPLHF.

This clone was detected only a few times. The rearrangement uses TRBV5-1 and TRBJ2-2; D is perhaps TRBD1 (6 bases). Trimming removed 4 bases from V and 6 bases from J, with 19 bases in between. CDR1 and CDR2 (germline): SGHRS, YFSETQ. The CDR3 covers 16 residues. The CDR3 nucleotides are TGCGCCAGCAGCCTCGCGGGCAGGGGTCTATCCGGGGAGCTGTTTTTT. It specifies CASSLAGRGLSGELFF.

The V and J genes are TRBV28 and TRBJ2-2, with D possibly TRBD1 on 6 matching bases. The CDR3 consists of 16 residues. Trimming shortened V by 8 bases and J by 1 base, and 17 bases separated the two germline ends. CDR1 MDHEN and CDR2 SYDVKM come from the germline V gene. In DNA, the CDR3 is TGTGCCAGCTACCCCGCGACACAGGGGAACACCGGGGAGCTGTTTTTT. It specifies CASYPATQGNTGELFF.

The chain is built from TRBV19 and TRBJ2-2; maybe TRBD1 (5 bases). Trimming took 4 bases from V and 3 from J, leaving 21 bases between them. The germline V gene encodes CDR1 LNHDA and CDR2 SQIVND (reference sequence). This CDR3 has 18 residues. The CDR3 region is CASSRITVYRQDTGELFF. The CDR3 nucleotides are TGTGCCAGTAGTAGGATTACTGTCTACAGGCAGGACACCGGGGAGCTGTTTTTT.

This clone came up once. The CDR3 loop reads CASGSNPTGDQPQHF. DNA of the CDR3: TGTGCTAGTGGTTCGAATCCAACAGGGGATCAGCCCCAGCATTTT. The J gene is TRBJ1-5, the V gene TRBV12-5, with 7 bases that match TRBD1. CDR3 size: 15 residues. V gave up 4 bases and J gave up 5 bases; unmatched junction bases: 8. Germline assignment: CDR1 LGHNT and CDR2 FRNRAP.

The J gene is TRBJ2-3, the V gene TRBV19; 10 bases are shared with TRBD2. V trimming: 7 bases; J trimming: 1 base; junction bases outside the gene matches: 5. This CDR3 contains 15 residues. Germline V gene lookup returns CDR1 LNHDA and CDR2 SQIVND (reference sequence). The CDR3 DNA is TGTGCCAGTACTCCACTAGCGGGGCGCACAGATACGCAGTATTTT. Translation gives CASTPLAGRTDTQYF.

The chain uses TRBV3-1 (or the pseudogene TRBV3-2) and TRBJ2-1; D is perhaps TRBD1 (5 bases). With 2 bases removed from V and 3 bases from J, the gap between germline ends came to 11 bases. CDR3 length equals 15 residues. CDR1 is LGHDT and CDR2 is YNNKEL in the germline V gene (reference sequence). The CDR3 region is CASSQLQGLYNEQFF. The CDR3 DNA follows: TGTGCCAGCAGCCAATTGCAGGGCCTCTACAATGAGCAGTTCTTC.

The J gene is TRBJ2-7, the V gene TRBV19; a weak D match, TRBD1 (6 bases). CDR3 length equals 14 residues. CDR1 and CDR2 (germline): LNHDA, SQIVND (reference sequence). V was shortened by 7 bases and J by 4 bases, with 17 bases between the two germline ends. CDR3 DNA sequence: TGTGCCAGTAAAGGCAGGGACAACGCTTACGAGCAGTACTTC. This codes for CASKGRDNAYEQYF.

As DNA, the CDR3 is TGCAGCGCAGGGGGAAGCAATCAGCCCCAGCATTTT. Amino acid sequence: CSAGGSNQPQHF. The rearrangement uses TRBV29-1 and TRBJ1-5, with 7 bases lining up with TRBD1. Losses at the gene ends were 7 bases for V and 1 base for J; bases not matched to a gene: 1. CDR3 length: 12 residues. CDR1 and CDR2 from the germline V gene are SQVTM and ANQGSEA.

This chain connects TRBV5-1 to TRBJ1-5; 7 positions match TRBD1. V lost 3 bases and J lost 0; bases outside the gene matches: 6. Germline loops: CDR1 SGHRS, CDR2 YFSETQ. The CDR3 contains 16 residues. CDR3 in DNA: TGCGCCAGCAGCTCAAACAGGGGTCGTAGCAATCAGCCCCAGCATTTT. Protein sequence: CASSSNRGRSNQPQHF.

V and J are TRBV28 and TRBJ1-1; D might be TRBD1 (5 bases). Germline V CDR1 and CDR2: MDHEN, SYDVKM. The CDR3 spans 15 residues. V gave up 1 base and J gave up 4 bases, with 13 bases separating them. The CDR3 sequence is CASSLSARQGTEAFF. In DNA form, the CDR3 reads TGTGCCAGCAGTTTATCAGCCCGTCAGGGCACTGAAGCTTTCTTT. The entire variable domain, with the rest obtained from reference TRBV28 and TRBJ1-1, is as follows: DVKVTQSSRYLVKRTGEKVFLECVQDMDHENMFWYRQDPGLGLRLIYFSYDVKMKEKGDIPEGYSVSREKKERFSLILESASTNQTSMYLCASSLSARQGTEAFFGQGTRLTVV.

The chain combines TRBV2 with TRBJ1-3, with D hard to call. The CDR3 spans 13 residues. CDR1 and CDR2 from the germline V gene are SNHLY and FYNNEI. Trimming removed 6 bases at V and 4 bases at J, with 10 bases between. In nucleotides, the CDR3 is TGTGCCAGCAGCTCGGGAGGAGGAAACACCATATATTTT. It yields the protein CASSSGGGNTIYF.

This clone has a handful of counts. Written as DNA, the CDR3 is TGTGCCAGCAGCCGATCCAACAGGGGTGATGAGCAGTTCTTC. Translating it yields CASSRSNRGDEQFF. This chain connects TRBV6-5 to TRBJ2-1, with 7 bases that match TRBD1. After removal of 6 bases from V and 8 bases from J, the junction contained 10 bases not matched to a gene. The CDR3 is made up of 14 amino acids. Germline CDR1 MNHEY, CDR2 SVGAGI.

The chain combines TRBV21-1 with TRBJ2-1; TRBD2, as called in the table, went unchecked against the DNA. TRBV21-1 is a pseudogene segment. The CDR3 totals 19 residues. CDR3 loop: CASSPGQVAGVPETNEQFF. For the CDR3, the DNA is TGTGCCAGCAGCCCTGGACAAGTAGCGGGAGTTCCTGAGACCAATGAGCAGTTCTTC.

The CDR3 nucleotides read TGTGCCAGCAGCTCAACAGGGTACACTGAAGCTTTCTTT. Protein sequence: CASSSTGYTEAFF. The chain has TRBV7-2 and TRBJ1-1; perhaps TRBD1 as D (6 bases). This CDR3 is built from 13 residues. Germline CDR1 SGHTA, CDR2 FQGNSA. V gave up 4 bases and J gave up 3 bases, with 9 bases separating them.

The V and J genes are TRBV5-1 and TRBJ2-6; 8 positions match TRBD1. V was pared by 4 bases and J by 0 bases, with 6 bases of the junction left unmatched. The CDR3 is 17 amino acids. Germline V gives CDR1 SGHRS, CDR2 YFSETQ. As DNA, the CDR3 is TGCGCCAGCAGCCCTGGACAGGGATTCTCTGGGGCCAACGTCCTGACTTTC. It codes for CASSPGQGFSGANVLTF.

The chain has TRBV29-1 and TRBJ2-3; D unresolved. V lost 3 bases to trimming and J lost 7 bases, with 8 bases between them. This CDR3 has 11 residues. The germline CDR1 and CDR2 sequences are SQVTM and ANQGSEA. The CDR3 loop reads CSVEVRYTQYF. The CDR3 nucleotides read TGCAGCGTTGAGGTGCGATATACGCAGTATTTT.

The chain carries TRBV7-7 and TRBJ2-5; D call uncertain. This CDR3 contains 14 residues. The V and J ends lost 5 bases and 5 bases respectively, with 15 bases between them. Germline-derived CDR1 and CDR2 are SSHAT and FNYEAQ (reference sequence). The CDR3: CASSQSHNKETQYF. DNA for the CDR3: TGTGCCAGCAGCCAATCCCACAACAAGGAGACCCAGTACTTC. The full variable domain, completed using reference TRBV7-7 and TRBJ2-5, is GAGVSQSPRYKVTKRGQDVTLRCDPISSHATLYWYQQALGQGPEFLTYFNYEAQPDKSGLPSDRFSAERPEGSISTLTIQRTEQRDSAMYRCASSQSHNKETQYFGPGTRLLVL.

J is TRBJ2-1 and V is TRBV28, with 10 bases matching TRBD2. Unmatched junction bases numbered 7, after V lost 5 bases and J lost 0 bases. Germline assignment: CDR1 MDHEN and CDR2 SYDVKM. This CDR3 is built from 17 residues. The CDR3 here is CASSPPAGGPSYNEQFF. The CDR3 bases are TGTGCCAGCAGTCCACCAGCGGGAGGGCCCTCCTACAATGAGCAGTTCTTC.

The rearrangement links TRBV18 to TRBJ1-3, with TRBD1 matching over 9 bases. Losses at the gene ends were 3 bases for V and 6 bases for J; bases not matched to a gene: 3. The CDR3 is made up of 14 amino acids. CDR1 KGHSH and CDR2 LQKENI come from the germline V gene. The CDR3 loop is CASSPGQGINTIYF. The CDR3 DNA sequence: TGTGCCAGCTCACCGGGACAGGGAATAAACACCATATATTTT.

V is TRBV3-1 (or the pseudogene TRBV3-2) and J is TRBJ2-3, with 13 nucleotides matching TRBD2. The germline V gene has CDR1 LGHDT and CDR2 YNNKEL (reference sequence). The CDR3 totals 19 residues. With V trimmed by 5 bases and J by 2 bases, 13 bases remained unmatched. CDR3 loop: CASSRTSGGFLGVTDTQYF. The CDR3 nucleotides read TGTGCCAGCAGCAGGACTAGCGGGGGCTTCTTGGGGGTCACAGATACGCAGTATTTT.

CDR3 loop: CASSLGGGAGSPLHF. CDR3 in DNA: TGTGCCAGCAGCCTAGGGGGGGGCGCGGGTTCACCCCTCCACTTT. The rearrangement uses TRBV6-5 and TRBJ1-6; possible D gene TRBD1, 6 bases. The CDR3 is made up of 15 amino acids. From germline, CDR1 is MNHEY and CDR2 SVGAGI. The V end was cut by 6 bases, the J end by 9 bases, with 18 bases between.

The V gene is TRBV4-1, the J gene TRBJ1-3, with TRBD1 matching over 7 bases. The CDR3 covers 16 residues. V lost 0 bases to trimming and J lost 7 bases; unmatched junction nucleotides: 9. Germline V lookup: CDR1 MGHRA, CDR2 YSYEKL. In DNA, the CDR3 is TGCGCCAGCAGCCAAGAACCGGGACAGTCGGGGAACACCATATATTTT. This gives the protein CASSQEPGQSGNTIYF.

The chain uses TRBV2 and TRBJ1-2; a weak D match, TRBD1 (6 bases). The CDR3 is 14 amino acids. Trimming stripped 3 bases from V and 4 bases from J, with 12 bases between. The germline CDR1 and CDR2 sequences are SNHLY and FYNNEI. Written as DNA, the CDR3 is TGTGCCAGCAGTGAGGGGGCCTTGGGCTATGGCTACACCTTC. It is translated as CASSEGALGYGYTF. Based on the CDR3 plus reference TRBV2 and TRBJ1-2, the full variable domain is EPEVTQTPSHQVTQMGQEVILRCVPISNHLYFYWYRQILGQKVEFLVSFYNNEISEKSEIFDDQFSVERPDGSNFTLKIRSTKLEDSAMYFCASSEGALGYGYTFGSGTRLTVV.